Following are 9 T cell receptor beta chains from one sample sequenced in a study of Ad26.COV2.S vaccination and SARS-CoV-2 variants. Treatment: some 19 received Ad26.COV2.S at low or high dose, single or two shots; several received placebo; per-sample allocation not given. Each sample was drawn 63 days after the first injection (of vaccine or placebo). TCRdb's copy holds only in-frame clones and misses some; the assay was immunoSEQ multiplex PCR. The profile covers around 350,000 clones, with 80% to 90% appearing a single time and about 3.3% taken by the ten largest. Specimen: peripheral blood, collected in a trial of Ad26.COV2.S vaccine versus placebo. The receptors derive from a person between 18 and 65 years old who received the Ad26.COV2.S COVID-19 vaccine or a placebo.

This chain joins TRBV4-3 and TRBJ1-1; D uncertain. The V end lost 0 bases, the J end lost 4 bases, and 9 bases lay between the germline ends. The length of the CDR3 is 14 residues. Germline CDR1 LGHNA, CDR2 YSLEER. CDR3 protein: CASSQDRRPTEAFF. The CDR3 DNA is TGCGCCAGCAGCCAAGACCGGAGGCCCACTGAAGCTTTCTTT.

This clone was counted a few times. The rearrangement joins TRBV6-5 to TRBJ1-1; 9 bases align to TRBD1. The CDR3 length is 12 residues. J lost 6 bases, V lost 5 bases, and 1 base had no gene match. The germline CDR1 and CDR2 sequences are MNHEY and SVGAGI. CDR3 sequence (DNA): TGTGCCAGCAGTAACAGGGGGCCTGAAGCTTTCTTT. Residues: CASSNRGPEAFF.

CDR3 residues: CASSLAGSMTYEQYF. CDR3 DNA: TGTGCCAGCAGCTTAGCGGGCAGCATGACCTACGAGCAGTACTTC. The chain is built from TRBV7-2 and TRBJ2-7; D not certain. CDR1 is SGHTA, CDR2 FQGNSA, per germline. This CDR3 is built from 15 residues. With 0 bases removed from V and 2 bases from J, the gap between germline ends came to 11 bases.

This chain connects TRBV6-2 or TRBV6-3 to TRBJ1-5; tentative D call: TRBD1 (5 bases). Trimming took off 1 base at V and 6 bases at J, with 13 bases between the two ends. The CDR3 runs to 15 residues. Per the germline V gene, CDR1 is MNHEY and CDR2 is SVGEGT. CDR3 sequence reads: CASSYLSQGSQPQHF. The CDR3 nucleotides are TGTGCCAGCAGTTACTTATCGCAGGGTAGTCAGCCCCAGCATTTT.

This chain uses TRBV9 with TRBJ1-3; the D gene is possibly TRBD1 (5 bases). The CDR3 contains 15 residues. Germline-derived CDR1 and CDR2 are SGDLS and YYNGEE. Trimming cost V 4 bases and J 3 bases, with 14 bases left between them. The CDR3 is CASSRYIDSGNTIYF. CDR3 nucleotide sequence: TGTGCCAGCAGCAGATATATCGACAGTGGAAACACCATATATTTT.

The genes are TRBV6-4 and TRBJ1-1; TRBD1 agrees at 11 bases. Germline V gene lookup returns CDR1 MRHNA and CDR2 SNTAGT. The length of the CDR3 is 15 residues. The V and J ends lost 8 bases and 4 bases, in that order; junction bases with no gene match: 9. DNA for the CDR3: TGTGCCAGCCCGGATGGACAGGGGGCGGTCACTGAAGCTTTCTTT. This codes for CASPDGQGAVTEAFF.

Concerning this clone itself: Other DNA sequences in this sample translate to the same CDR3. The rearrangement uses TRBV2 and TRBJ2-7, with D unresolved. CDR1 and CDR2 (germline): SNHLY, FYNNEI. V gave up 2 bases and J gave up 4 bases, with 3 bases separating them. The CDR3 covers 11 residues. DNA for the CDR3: TGTGCCAGCAGTGAATTTTACGAGCAGTACTTC. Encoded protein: CASSEFYEQYF.

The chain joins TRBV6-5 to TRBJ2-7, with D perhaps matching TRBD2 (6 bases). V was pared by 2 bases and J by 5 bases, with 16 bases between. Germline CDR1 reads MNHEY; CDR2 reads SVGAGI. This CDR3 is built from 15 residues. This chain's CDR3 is CASSYGGIVIHEQYF. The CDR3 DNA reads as TGTGCCAGCAGTTACGGGGGGATTGTCATCCACGAGCAGTACTTC.

The CDR3 reads CASRQDRGPQETQYF. In DNA form, the CDR3 reads TGCGCCAGCAGACAGGACAGGGGACCTCAAGAGACCCAGTACTTC. The chain has TRBV5-1 and TRBJ2-5; 9 nucleotides align to TRBD1. In germline, CDR1 is SGHRS, CDR2 YFSETQ. The ends lost 5 bases at V and 2 bases at J; junction bases unmatched: 7. The CDR3 is made up of 15 amino acids.